The 29 T cell receptor beta chains below come from one sample, sequenced in a study of blood T cell repertoires in COVID-19. Sequencing was performed with immunoSEQ multiplex PCR; in TCRdb, only in-frame clones are kept and a portion is missing. Altogether about 270,000 clones are present, approximately 86% being singletons, with the ten largest covering under 3.5%. Material: peripheral blood. The receptors stem from a woman between 18 and 29 years old with acute or convalescent COVID-19.

This clone has a single count. As DNA, the CDR3 is TGCGCCAGCAGCCCTGGACCCGCGGGGGATACGCAGTATTTT. It specifies CASSPGPAGDTQYF. The chain is built from TRBV4-1 and TRBJ2-3; possibly TRBD2 for D (6 bases). Germline-derived CDR1 and CDR2 are MGHRA and YSYEKL. The V end was cut by 4 bases, the J end by 6 bases, with 14 bases between. The CDR3 runs 14 residues.

This clone has a single count. This chain joins TRBV27 and TRBJ2-1, with 10 bases lining up with TRBD2. Germline CDR1 reads MNHEY; CDR2 reads SMNVEV (reference sequence). Unmatched junction bases numbered 7, after V lost 4 bases and J lost 4 bases. The CDR3 extends over 16 amino acids. Here the CDR3 DNA reads TGTGCCAGCAGTTCTCCAGCGGGAGGGCTGTACAATGAGCAGTTCTTC. Translated, it gives CASSSPAGGLYNEQFF.

This rearrangement joins TRBV4-3 to TRBJ2-1; 8 bases are shared with TRBD2. V trimming: 0 bases; J trimming: 5 bases; junction bases outside the gene matches: 0. The CDR3 covers 14 residues. The V gene's germline CDR1 is LGHNA and CDR2 YSLEER. DNA of the CDR3: TGCGCCAGCAGCCAAGATAGCGGGAACAATGAGCAGTTCTTC. This gives the protein CASSQDSGNNEQFF.

This clone was observed a single time. J is TRBJ2-2 and V is TRBV30, with D perhaps TRBD2 (6 bases). Germline loops: CDR1 GTSNPN, CDR2 SVGIG (reference sequence). Trimming removed 3 bases at V and 0 bases at J, with 11 bases between. CDR3 size: 15 residues. The DNA for the CDR3 is TGTGCCTGGAGCAAAGGACTAACGAACACCGGGGAGCTGTTTTTT. It is translated as CAWSKGLTNTGELFF.

V gene TRBV6-5 combines with J gene TRBJ2-1; tentative D call: TRBD2 (5 bases). Deletions cut 0 bases from V and 6 bases from J, with 12 bases between. Germline lookup yields CDR1 MNHEY and CDR2 SVGAGI. This CDR3 has 15 amino acids. For the CDR3, the DNA is TGTGCCAGCAGTTACTCAACGGACTTTATCAATGAGCAGTTCTTC. Its translation: CASSYSTDFINEQFF.

This clone has only a few counts. CDR3 nucleotides: TGTGCCAGCAGCTTAGGGAGTAGCGGGACCTACGAGCAGTACTTC. Its protein product is CASSLGSSGTYEQYF. This chain connects TRBV7-9 to TRBJ2-7; 8 bases line up with TRBD2. The CDR3 sequence is 15 residues long. With V trimmed by 1 base and J by 2 bases, 4 bases remained unmatched. Looked up from germline, CDR1 is SEHNR and CDR2 is FQNEAQ (reference sequence).

The chain carries TRBV28 and TRBJ1-1, with 8 bases fitting TRBD1. Germline lookup yields CDR1 MDHEN and CDR2 SYDVKM. This CDR3 comprises 15 residues. The V gene end was trimmed by 5 bases and the J gene end by 4 bases; junction bases not matched to a gene: 9. The CDR3 DNA is TGTGCCAGCAGTCCTGGACAGGGAGGAGGCACTGAAGCTTTCTTT. As protein: CASSPGQGGGTEAFF.

This clone was detected a few times. The chain joins TRBV5-5 to TRBJ2-5, with D possibly TRBD2 on 6 matching bases. This CDR3 has 14 amino acids. The ends were cut back, 0 bases at V and 5 bases at J, with 11 bases in the middle. In germline, CDR1 is SGHKS, CDR2 YYEKEE (reference sequence). CDR3 in DNA: TGTGCCAGCAGCTTGGGACTAGTGGTGGAGACCCAGTACTTC. Protein: CASSLGLVVETQYF.

The gene calls are TRBV6-4 and TRBJ2-1; 7 bases align to TRBD2. The CDR3 runs 15 residues. Germline CDR1 reads MRHNA; CDR2 reads SNTAGT. V lost 8 bases, J lost 0 bases, and 7 bases stayed unmatched. In nucleotides, the CDR3 is TGTGCCAGCCGGATTGAGCGGGGCTCCTACAATGAGCAGTTCTTC. Amino acids: CASRIERGSYNEQFF.

The V call is TRBV3-1 (or the pseudogene TRBV3-2), the J call TRBJ1-2, with TRBD1 matching over 7 bases. The CDR3 consists of 15 residues. Germline V gene data show CDR1 as LGHDT and CDR2 as YNNKEL (reference sequence). Trimming removed 0 bases from V and 6 bases from J; junction bases left unmatched: 7. The CDR3 sequence: CASSQDSRGGNGYTF. In DNA, the CDR3 is TGTGCCAGCAGCCAAGACTCACGAGGGGGCAATGGCTACACCTTC.

The J gene is TRBJ1-2, the V gene TRBV4-3; D not resolved. V lost 1 base and J lost 2, with 14 bases in between. Germline CDR1 LGHNA, CDR2 YSLEER. The CDR3 extends over 16 amino acids. CDR3 DNA: TGCGCCAGCAGCCAAGGGATCGGAAGCGTAAACTATGGCTACACCTTC. This gives the protein CASSQGIGSVNYGYTF.

The rearrangement uses TRBV28 and TRBJ1-4, with TRBD1 matching 12 bases. In germline, CDR1 is MDHEN, CDR2 SYDVKM. V gave up 4 bases and J gave up 0 bases; unmatched junction bases: 6. CDR3 length: 18 amino acids. This CDR3 is CASSSGQGAWATNEKLFF. CDR3 coding DNA: TGTGCCAGCAGTTCGGGACAGGGGGCATGGGCAACTAATGAAAAACTGTTTTTT.

The chain combines TRBV19 with TRBJ1-5; D is ambiguous. The CDR3 length is 14 residues. Trimming removed 7 bases from V and 0 bases from J, with 10 bases in between. Germline loops: CDR1 LNHDA, CDR2 SQIVND (reference sequence). The CDR3 here is CASKTRGSNQPQHF. The CDR3 nucleotides read TGTGCCAGTAAAACCCGGGGTAGCAATCAGCCCCAGCATTTT.

This chain joins TRBV6-2 or TRBV6-3 and TRBJ1-1, with 8 bases that match TRBD1. With 0 bases clipped from V and 1 base from J, the junction kept 13 bases outside the gene matches. Looked up from germline, CDR1 is MNHEY and CDR2 is SVGEGT. CDR3 length equals 19 residues. CDR3 coding DNA: TGTGCCAGCAGTTACTCGACGGCAGGGGGCGCCTTCCAGAACACTGAAGCTTTCTTT. As protein: CASSYSTAGGAFQNTEAFF.

Notes on this clone: The same CDR3 also results from other DNA sequences found in this sample. J is TRBJ1-3 and V is TRBV3-1 (or the pseudogene TRBV3-2); D uncertain. The V gene lost 1 base and the J gene lost 4 bases, with 2 bases spanning the gap. Germline V gives CDR1 LGHDT, CDR2 YNNKEL (reference sequence). CDR3 length: 12 amino acids. The DNA for the CDR3 is TGTGCCAGCAGCCAAGCGGGAAACACCATATATTTT. This codes for CASSQAGNTIYF.

The rearrangement links TRBV4-1 to TRBJ2-3, with TRBD2 matching 7 bases. Germline-derived CDR1 and CDR2 are MGHRA and YSYEKL. This CDR3 has 17 amino acids. The J segment lost 5 bases and the V segment lost 3 bases, leaving 14 bases of the junction unmatched. This CDR3 is CASSHQGREREGDTQYF. In nucleotides, the CDR3 is TGCGCCAGCAGCCATCAAGGTCGGGAGCGGGAAGGAGATACGCAGTATTTT.

V usage is TRBV27 and J usage is TRBJ1-1; 11 nucleotides line up with TRBD1. The length of the CDR3 is 15 residues. J gave up 6 bases and V 5 bases, and 8 bases lay outside the gene matches. The germline gives CDR1 MNHEY, CDR2 SMNVEV (reference sequence). The CDR3 region is CASSPEGQGVPEAFF. The CDR3 DNA reads as TGTGCCAGCAGTCCCGAGGGACAGGGGGTTCCTGAAGCTTTCTTT.

The sample holds one count of this clone. The chain employs TRBV4-1 and TRBJ2-7, with D unclear. The CDR3 has 15 residues. CDR1 and CDR2 (germline): MGHRA, YSYEKL. V was trimmed by 0 bases and J by 2 bases, leaving 11 bases between them. The CDR3 DNA reads as TGCGCCAGCAGCCAAGATCGTGACTTTCCCTACGAGCAGTACTTC. It is translated as CASSQDRDFPYEQYF.

This clone was detected only a few times. This chain connects TRBV7-9 to TRBJ2-7, with a possible D match to TRBD1 (6 bases). The CDR3 loop spans 14 amino acids. CDR1 and CDR2 from the germline V gene are SEHNR and FQNEAQ (reference sequence). CDR3 amino acids: CASKGEQGMNEQYF. DNA of the CDR3: TGTGCGAGTAAGGGGGAGCAGGGTATGAACGAGCAGTACTTC.

V is TRBV9 and J is TRBJ1-3; weak D call: TRBD1 (6 bases). Germline CDR1 reads SGDLS; CDR2 reads YYNGEE. The CDR3 has 14 amino acids. V lost 3 bases, J lost 8 bases, and 15 bases lay in between. CDR3 DNA sequence: TGTGCCAGCAGCGGCTTACAGGGTGAAGACACCATATATTTT. Translation gives CASSGLQGEDTIYF.

The rearrangement uses TRBV28 and TRBJ1-4; TRBD1 is a possible D gene (5 bases). The CDR3 covers 13 residues. Deletions cut 6 bases from V and 4 bases from J, with 9 bases between. Looked up from germline, CDR1 is MDHEN and CDR2 is SYDVKM. DNA for the CDR3: TGTGCCAGCAGAGACAGCATTAATGAAAAACTGTTTTTT. Its translation is CASRDSINEKLFF.

The V and J genes are TRBV5-1 and TRBJ1-1, with D possibly being TRBD1 (5 bases). The CDR3 is 13 residues long. Trimming cost V 2 bases and J 7 bases, with 12 bases left between them. Germline V lookup: CDR1 SGHRS, CDR2 YFSETQ. This chain's CDR3 is CASSLYSGGEAFF. CDR3 DNA sequence: TGCGCCAGCAGCTTATATTCCGGGGGTGAAGCTTTCTTT.

CDR3 loop: CASSLQGSEAFF. The CDR3 DNA follows: TGTGCCAGCAGTCTACAGGGGAGTGAAGCTTTCTTT. V gene TRBV7-9 combines with J gene TRBJ1-1, with TRBD1 identical over 7 bases. The CDR3 extends over 12 amino acids. CDR1 and CDR2 (germline): SEHNR, FQNEAQ (reference sequence). The ends lost 6 bases at V and 7 bases at J; junction bases unmatched: 5.

The chain has TRBV4-3 and TRBJ1-2, with D possibly being TRBD1 (5 bases). Trimming removed 4 bases at V and 4 bases at J, with 25 bases between. CDR1 is LGHNA and CDR2 is YSLEER in the germline V gene. This CDR3 contains 18 residues. For the CDR3, the DNA is TGCGCCAGCAGCCGTCAAATTCAGGGCCCTAACCCCCTCTATGGCTACACCTTC. It encodes CASSRQIQGPNPLYGYTF.

Note on this clone: Other DNA sequences in the same sample also yield this CDR3. The gene calls are TRBV18 and TRBJ1-1; 7 bases map to TRBD1. This CDR3 comprises 14 residues. CDR1 KGHSH and CDR2 LQKENI come from the germline V gene. V shed 2 bases, J shed 0 bases, and the junction held 0 bases outside the gene matches. CDR3 in DNA: TGTGCCAGCTCACCAGGGACAGTGAACACTGAAGCTTTCTTT. Translation gives CASSPGTVNTEAFF.

The chain couples TRBV20-1 to TRBJ1-4, with D uncertain. The CDR3 runs 11 residues. With 3 bases removed from V and 9 bases from J, the gap between germline ends came to 8 bases. Germline V gene data show CDR1 as DFQATT and CDR2 as SNEGSKA (reference sequence). DNA of the CDR3: TGCAGTGCTAGTTTACAGAAAAAACTGTTTTTT. Its protein is CSASLQKKLFF.

V usage is TRBV6-5 and J usage is TRBJ1-2; D is unresolved. Between the trimmed V and J ends, which lost 0 bases and 7 bases, there was a span of 9 bases. Germline V gene sequence: CDR1 MNHEY, CDR2 SVGAGI. The CDR3 is 13 amino acids. The CDR3 here is CASSYSVEGGYTF. CDR3 coding DNA: TGTGCCAGCAGTTACTCTGTGGAGGGTGGCTACACCTTC.

This clone was observed a handful of times. The chain is built from TRBV19 and TRBJ1-2, with 8 bases that match TRBD1. The ends lost 5 bases at V and 3 bases at J; junction bases unmatched: 8. Per the germline V gene, CDR1 is LNHDA and CDR2 is SQIVND (reference sequence). The CDR3 has 15 amino acids. The CDR3 sequence is CASSPLDRVDYGYTF. The CDR3 DNA reads TGTGCCAGTAGTCCTCTGGACAGGGTAGACTATGGCTACACCTTC.

The chain uses TRBV5-4 and TRBJ2-5; D possibly corresponds to TRBD2 (5 bases). Between the trimmed V and J ends, which lost 0 bases and 2 bases, there was a span of 14 bases. The germline V gene has CDR1 SGHNT and CDR2 YYREEE (reference sequence). This CDR3 is 16 amino acids long. CDR3 region: CASSLGASRGQETQYF. CDR3 sequence (DNA): TGTGCCAGCAGCTTGGGGGCTAGCAGAGGGCAAGAGACCCAGTACTTC.